These 19 T cell receptor beta chains were sequenced from one sample in a study of T-cell reconstitution after alpha-beta-depleted transplantation in children. Unique molecular identifiers tagged the TCRbeta library. TCRdb called the PCR reads again in MiXCR, with one record for every CDR3 protein. Of around 490,000 distinct CDR3 sequences in the sample, 10% to 12% were seen once. Source: PBMCs, mostly from graft donor cells, taken 180 days after TCRalphabeta/CD19-depleted stem cell transplant. The receptors derive from a female patient between 2 and 15 years old who had a stem cell transplant for aplastic anemia, so the T cells may come from the graft donor.

This clonotype was observed a few times. The V call is TRBV28, the J call TRBJ2-5; D gene unclear. Germline assignment: CDR1 MDHEN and CDR2 SYDVKM. The V end lost 0 bases, the J end lost 4 bases, and 12 bases lay between the germline ends. The CDR3 runs 15 residues. CDR3 residues: CASSLWHGWAETQYF. The CDR3 coding sequence is TGTGCCAGCAGTTTATGGCACGGCTGGGCAGAGACCCAGTACTTC.

V is TRBV19 and J is TRBJ2-1, with 9 bases lining up with TRBD2. This CDR3 comprises 16 residues. J lost 0 bases, V lost 9 bases, and 9 bases had no gene match. Germline loops: CDR1 LNHDA, CDR2 SQIVND (reference sequence). The chain's CDR3 is CASRPAGGGSYNEQFF. Written as DNA, the CDR3 is TGTGCCAGCCGGCCCGCGGGAGGGGGCTCCTACAATGAGCAGTTCTTC.

This clonotype has only a few counts. V gene TRBV5-6 combines with J gene TRBJ2-7, with a possible D match to TRBD1 (7 bases). The V end lost 5 bases, the J end lost 0 bases, and 15 bases lay between the germline ends. The CDR3 extends over 15 amino acids. In germline, CDR1 is SGHDT, CDR2 YYEEEE. Here the CDR3 reads CASRRGTDLSYEQYV. The CDR3, as DNA: TGTGCCAGCAGACGGGGGACAGACCTCTCCTACGAGCAGTACGTC.

This clonotype was seen only a few times. V is TRBV12-3 or TRBV12-4 and J is TRBJ2-5; D possibly uses TRBD1 or TRBD2 (5 bases each). The CDR3 length is 16 residues. V gave up 5 bases and J gave up 0 bases, with 16 bases separating them. CDR3 sequence (DNA): TGTGCCAGCAGTCATAGGGGCCCCGGGGACCAAGAGACCCAGTACTTC. Protein product: CASSHRGPGDQETQYF.

This clonotype was detected ten times or more. V usage is TRBV21-1 and J usage is TRBJ1-1. TRBV21-1 is an annotated pseudogene. This CDR3 comprises 15 residues. CDR3 nucleotide sequence: TGTGCCAGCAGCAAAGGTCCAGCCATGAACACTGAAGCTTTCTTT. This encodes CASSKGPAMNTEAFF.

This clonotype was detected only a few times. The chain is built from TRBV7-2 and TRBJ2-1; 10 bases match TRBD2. The CDR3 is 15 residues long. V dropped 5 bases and J dropped 9; count of bases not matched to a gene: 10. Germline values: CDR1 SGHTA, CDR2 FQGNSA. CDR3 nucleotides: TGTGCCAGCAGCCCGGCTAGCGGGAGCCCCCCTGAGCAGTTCTTC. The encoded protein is CASSPASGSPPEQFF.

This clonotype was picked up many times. The chain couples TRBV7-2 to TRBJ2-7; D gene unclear. This CDR3 comprises 12 residues. Trimming shortened V by 1 base and J by 6 bases, and 7 bases separated the two germline ends. Per germline, CDR1 SGHTA and CDR2 FQGNSA. CDR3: CASSLVSFEQYF. The CDR3 DNA reads as TGTGCCAGCAGCTTAGTTTCTTTCGAGCAGTACTTC.

This clonotype was picked up a small number of times. The chain combines TRBV10-3 with TRBJ2-7; TRBD1 matches at 8 bases. CDR3 size: 15 residues. Per germline, CDR1 ENHRY and CDR2 SYGVKD. Trimming at V came to 0 bases and at J to 4 bases, leaving 5 bases not matched to a gene. This chain's CDR3 is CAISESSNRGYEQYF. CDR3 bases: TGTGCCATCAGTGAGTCAAGCAACAGGGGGTACGAGCAGTACTTC.

This clonotype appeared a few times. This chain links TRBV28 with TRBJ2-7; TRBD1 matches 9 bases. The CDR3 spans 15 residues. Germline V gene sequence: CDR1 MDHEN, CDR2 SYDVKM. Losses at the gene ends were 8 bases for V and 0 bases for J; bases not matched to a gene: 8. The DNA for the CDR3 is TGTGCCAGCGCCTGGGGGACAGGGAGCTCCTACGAGCAGTACTTC. Protein product: CASAWGTGSSYEQYF.

This clonotype has a count of ten or more. In DNA form, the CDR3 reads TGCAGCGTTGGGTGGGAGCAGTTCTTC. Translated, it gives CSVGWEQFF. The chain employs TRBV29-1 and TRBJ2-1; D unclear. V lost 4 bases to trimming and J lost 10 bases, with 5 bases between them. This CDR3 has 9 residues. The germline gives CDR1 SQVTM, CDR2 ANQGSEA.

In its sample, this clonotype was seen many times. This rearrangement joins TRBV12-3 or TRBV12-4 to TRBJ2-1; D is possibly TRBD2 (6 bases). The CDR3 extends over 12 amino acids. V dropped 11 bases and J dropped 0 bases, with 8 bases sitting between them. The DNA for the CDR3 is TGTGCCGGGGGGAGCTCCTACAATGAGCAGTTCTTC. Protein product: CAGGSSYNEQFF.

This clonotype was picked up a small number of times. This sequence joins TRBV6-1 and TRBJ2-3; D call uncertain. Trimming removed 5 bases at V and 2 bases at J, with 17 bases between. Germline V gene lookup returns CDR1 MNHNS and CDR2 SASEGT. CDR3 length: 16 residues. In DNA form, the CDR3 reads TGTGCCAGCAGTCTCGGCGGCACAGCGTACACAGATACGCAGTATTTT. Encoded protein: CASSLGGTAYTDTQYF.

There are many counts of this clonotype. This sequence joins TRBV28 and TRBJ2-3; D possibly matches TRBD1 or TRBD2 (5 bases each). V was clipped by 3 bases and J by 2 bases, with 12 bases between them. The germline V gene encodes CDR1 MDHEN and CDR2 SYDVKM. The CDR3 has 15 residues. In DNA, the CDR3 is TGTGCCAGCAGTTTTGAGGGACGGTCCACAGATACGCAGTATTTT. This encodes CASSFEGRSTDTQYF.

In its sample, this clonotype was seen a few times. The genes are TRBV7-9 and TRBJ2-1, with 10 bases fitting TRBD1. Unmatched junction bases numbered 7, after V lost 6 bases and J lost 5 bases. This CDR3 is built from 15 residues. Per the germline V gene, CDR1 is SEHNR and CDR2 is FQNEAQ (reference sequence). The CDR3 spells CASSSPGQGNNEQFF. The CDR3, as DNA: TGTGCCAGCAGTTCGCCGGGACAGGGGAACAATGAGCAGTTCTTC.

This clonotype occurred a few times. The chain carries TRBV13 and TRBJ2-7; TRBD2 is a possible D gene (5 bases). V shed 4 bases and J shed 3 bases, with 13 bases lying between them. The CDR3 has 14 residues. Germline CDR1 reads PRHDT; CDR2 reads FYEKMQ (reference sequence). CDR3 loop: CASSWTRGGYEQYV. DNA for the CDR3: TGTGCCAGCAGCTGGACCCGGGGTGGCTACGAGCAGTACGTC.

The genes are TRBV28 and TRBJ2-7, with D tentatively TRBD1 or TRBD2 (5 bases each). The CDR3 has 14 residues. Germline CDR1 reads MDHEN; CDR2 reads SYDVKM. V was clipped by 5 bases and J by 1 base, with 12 bases between them. The CDR3 nucleotides read TGTGCCAGCAGTGACGGGGCCTATTCCTACGAGCAGTACGTC. Translating it yields CASSDGAYSYEQYV.

This clonotype occurred a few times. The chain uses TRBV24-1 and TRBJ2-5, with 7 nucleotides matching TRBD2. This CDR3 has 13 amino acids. Per the germline V gene, CDR1 is KGHDR and CDR2 is SFDVKD. The J segment lost 1 base and the V segment lost 9 bases, leaving 4 bases of the junction unmatched. CDR3 loop: CATGRESQETQYF. CDR3 nucleotide sequence: TGTGCCACCGGGAGGGAGAGCCAAGAGACCCAGTACTTC.

This clonotype was seen at least ten times. V usage is TRBV5-1 and J usage is TRBJ1-2; weak D call: TRBD1 (5 bases). The length of the CDR3 is 16 residues. CDR1 and CDR2 from the germline V gene are SGHRS and YFSETQ. The V end was cut by 4 bases, the J end by 6 bases, with 22 bases between. Here the CDR3 DNA reads TGCGCCAGCAGCGAGGATCCGGGACGGAGATCCGATGGCTACACCTTC. It encodes CASSEDPGRRSDGYTF.

This clonotype was counted a few times. This sequence joins TRBV5-6 and TRBJ2-5; TRBD2 matches 9 bases. Germline V gene sequence: CDR1 SGHDT, CDR2 YYEEEE. This CDR3 has 16 amino acids. V trimming: 0 bases; J trimming: 4 bases; junction bases outside the gene matches: 7. This chain's CDR3 is CASSLVEREVSETQYF. The CDR3 DNA reads TGTGCCAGCAGCTTGGTAGAGCGGGAGGTCTCAGAGACCCAGTACTTC.